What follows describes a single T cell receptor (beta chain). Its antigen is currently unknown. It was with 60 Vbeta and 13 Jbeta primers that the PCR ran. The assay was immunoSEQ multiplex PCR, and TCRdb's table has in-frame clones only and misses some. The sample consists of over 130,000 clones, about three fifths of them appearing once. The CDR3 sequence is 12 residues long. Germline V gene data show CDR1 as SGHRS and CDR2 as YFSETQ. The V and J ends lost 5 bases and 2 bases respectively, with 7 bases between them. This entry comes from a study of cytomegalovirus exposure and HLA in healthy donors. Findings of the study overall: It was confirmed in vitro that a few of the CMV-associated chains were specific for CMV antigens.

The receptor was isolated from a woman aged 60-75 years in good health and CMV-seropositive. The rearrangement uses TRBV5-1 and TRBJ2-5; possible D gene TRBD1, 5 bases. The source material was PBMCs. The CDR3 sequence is CASRDNQETQYF. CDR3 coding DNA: TGCGCCAGCAGGGACAATCAAGAGACCCAGTACTTC.